Below are 2 T cell receptor beta chains sequenced from a single sample in a study of blood T cell repertoires in COVID-19 (dated by TCRdb to the early 2020s). The library relied on the immunoSEQ multiplex PCR assay. Entries here come from immuneACCESS through TCRdb and include only in-frame sequences with V and J called. Some clones fail to appear in such tables; in the studies checked, an unresolved V gene covers under half of the shortfall, and the cause of the remainder is unknown. The sample contains approximately 56,000 clones, less than 90% of them found a single time. Jointly, the top ten make up 13% of the sample. Sequenced: peripheral blood. The receptors come from a woman of 80 years or more with acute or convalescent COVID-19.

The genes are TRBV3-1 (or the pseudogene TRBV3-2) and TRBJ2-1, with 10 bases fitting TRBD2. V dropped 0 bases and J dropped 10; count of bases not matched to a gene: 15. The CDR3 has 18 residues. Germline V gene lookup returns CDR1 LGHDT and CDR2 YNNKEL (reference sequence). In nucleotides, the CDR3 is TGTGCCAGCAGCCAAGATCTAGAGCGGGGGGGGAGAGGCGGCGAGCAGTTCTTC. Amino acids: CASSQDLERGGRGGEQFF.

The table lists this clone with a count of one. The chain links TRBV5-4 to TRBJ2-1; 9 bases align to TRBD2. Trimming at V came to 6 bases and at J to 6 bases, leaving 16 bases not matched to a gene. This CDR3 has 17 amino acids. Looked up from germline, CDR1 is SGHNT and CDR2 is YYREEE (reference sequence). CDR3: CASTNGGWTSDSNEQFF. In DNA, the CDR3 is TGTGCCAGCACCAACGGGGGTTGGACTAGCGACAGCAATGAGCAGTTCTTC.